The 28 T cell receptor beta chains below come from one sample, sequenced in a study of blood T cell repertoires in COVID-19. The assay was immunoSEQ multiplex PCR, and TCRdb's table has in-frame clones only and misses some. The repertoire holds approximately 350,000 clones, with approximately 92% as singletons. The sample comprised PBMCs or T cells enriched from blood (not recorded which). Every receptor here comes from a man aged 18 to 30 who had recovered from COVID-19.

V is TRBV27 and J is TRBJ1-2; 10 bases are a match to TRBD1. Germline CDR1 MNHEY, CDR2 SMNVEV (reference sequence). The CDR3 has 15 amino acids. J lost 0 bases, V lost 8 bases, and 6 bases had no gene match. CDR3 region: CASGRQGATNYGYTF. The CDR3 DNA follows: TGTGCCAGCGGACGACAGGGGGCGACTAACTATGGCTACACCTTC.

The chain is built from TRBV6-5 and TRBJ1-5; possible D gene TRBD1, 5 bases. V was cut by 7 bases and J by 5 bases, with 18 bases left in between. This CDR3 region has 15 residues. Germline CDR1 reads MNHEY; CDR2 reads SVGAGI. CDR3 DNA sequence: TGTGCCAGCAAGGTCCTCAGGGCTTCGGATCAGCCCCAGCATTTT. It yields the protein CASKVLRASDQPQHF.

The chain combines TRBV4-1 with TRBJ2-1; TRBD2 matches at 12 bases. Unmatched junction bases numbered 8, after V lost 1 base and J lost 7 bases. Germline V gene lookup returns CDR1 MGHRA and CDR2 YSYEKL. The CDR3 is 17 residues long. Here the CDR3 DNA reads TGCGCCAGCAGCCAAGGGGCTAGCGGGAGGGCCTGGAATGAGCAGTTCTTC. Residues: CASSQGASGRAWNEQFF.

This clone was recorded once. This rearrangement joins TRBV6-5 to TRBJ1-6, with D unclear. The CDR3 is made up of 14 amino acids. CDR1 and CDR2 from the germline V gene are MNHEY and SVGAGI. Trimming cost V 6 bases and J 10 bases, with 16 bases left between them. The CDR3 sequence is CASSSTPTNSPLHF. DNA of the CDR3: TGTGCCAGCAGCTCCACCCCTACGAACTCACCCCTCCACTTT.

V usage is TRBV9 and J usage is TRBJ1-4, with 7 nucleotides matching TRBD1. The V segment lost 0 bases and the J segment 8 bases; nucleotides outside the gene matches: 1. The germline CDR1 and CDR2 sequences are SGDLS and YYNGEE. The CDR3 length is 13 residues. This CDR3 is CASSVGGGEKLFF. For the CDR3, the DNA is TGTGCCAGCAGCGTAGGAGGGGGCGAAAAACTGTTTTTT.

The rearrangement uses TRBV4-3 and TRBJ1-2; TRBD1 might be the D (5 bases). Trimming removed 0 bases from V and 2 bases from J, with 13 bases in between. Germline V lookup: CDR1 LGHNA, CDR2 YSLEER. The CDR3 loop spans 16 amino acids. CDR3 coding DNA: TGCGCCAGCAGCCAAGATCGTGGGGCGGCAAACTATGGCTACACCTTC. Translated, it gives CASSQDRGAANYGYTF.

This chain joins TRBV6-2 or TRBV6-3 and TRBJ1-3, with D possibly matching TRBD1 (5 bases). The CDR3 runs 13 residues. With 2 bases removed from V and 7 bases from J, the gap between germline ends came to 9 bases. Germline lookup yields CDR1 MNHEY and CDR2 SVGEGT. The CDR3 sequence is CASSYTGRNTIYF. The CDR3 bases are TGTGCCAGCAGTTACACAGGTCGGAACACCATATATTTT.

In this sample, this clone turned up once. The CDR3: CASSPATGANEKLFF. Here the CDR3 DNA reads TGTGCCAGCTCACCAGCGACAGGGGCTAATGAAAAACTGTTTTTT. The chain is built from TRBV18 and TRBJ1-4; the match to TRBD1 covers 8 bases. Trimming took 2 bases from V and 3 from J; bases not matched to a gene: 2. Germline V gene sequence: CDR1 KGHSH, CDR2 LQKENI. The CDR3 is 15 residues long.

The chain has TRBV3-1 (or the pseudogene TRBV3-2) and TRBJ1-5, with no clear D. Per the germline V gene, CDR1 is LGHDT and CDR2 is YNNKEL (reference sequence). V lost 0 bases and J 1 base, leaving 4 bases between the germline ends. The CDR3 is made up of 14 amino acids. CDR3 protein: CASSQDGSNQPQHF. The CDR3 DNA reads as TGTGCCAGCAGCCAAGATGGCAGCAATCAGCCCCAGCATTTT.

The rearrangement joins TRBV4-1 to TRBJ2-7; D might be TRBD1 (6 bases). Deletions cut 1 base from V and 2 bases from J, with 12 bases between. CDR1 and CDR2 (germline): MGHRA, YSYEKL. This CDR3 is built from 15 residues. CDR3 coding DNA: TGCGCCAGCAGCCAAGTAGCTGGACAGCCCTACGAGCAGTACTTC. It specifies CASSQVAGQPYEQYF.

This chain links TRBV20-1 with TRBJ1-2, with D possibly being TRBD1 (6 bases). Between the trimmed V and J ends, which lost 3 bases and 3 bases, there was a span of 11 bases. CDR1 is DFQATT and CDR2 is SNEGSKA in the germline V gene (reference sequence). This CDR3 is 13 amino acids long. CDR3 amino acids: CSASTGNDYGYTF. CDR3 in DNA: TGCAGTGCTAGTACAGGGAACGACTATGGCTACACCTTC.

In this sample, this clone turned up once. This chain uses TRBV29-1 with TRBJ1-5, with 7 bases aligning to TRBD1. V lost 7 bases to trimming and J lost 3 bases; unmatched junction nucleotides: 6. This CDR3 has 13 residues. CDR1 and CDR2 (germline): SQVTM, ANQGSEA. The CDR3 nucleotides are TGCAGCGCCACCACAGGGGTCAATCAGCCCCAGCATTTT. Translation: CSATTGVNQPQHF.

V and J are TRBV7-2 and TRBJ2-5, with D perhaps matching TRBD2 (6 bases). The germline V gene has CDR1 SGHTA and CDR2 FQGNSA. Trimming removed 8 bases from V and 1 base from J, with 20 bases in between. This CDR3 is 16 amino acids long. CDR3 nucleotide sequence: TGTGCCAGCGGGCACGGAAGTCGGGACTCCCAAGAGACCCAGTACTTC. Its translation: CASGHGSRDSQETQYF.

The chain recombines TRBV6-5 with TRBJ1-4, with D perhaps TRBD1 (5 bases). V dropped 6 bases and J dropped 8 bases, with 16 bases sitting between them. Germline loops: CDR1 MNHEY, CDR2 SVGAGI. The CDR3 totals 14 residues. The CDR3 loop reads CASRPGTGGEKLFF. The CDR3 DNA follows: TGTGCCAGCAGGCCCGGGACGGGAGGGGAAAAACTGTTTTTT.

This clone was recorded only once. CDR3 sequence (DNA): TGTGCCAGCAGCTACGGGAAAAGGCTGGTCTACGAGCAGTACTTC. Translated, it gives CASSYGKRLVYEQYF. The rearrangement joins TRBV7-2 to TRBJ2-7; possibly TRBD2 for D (5 bases). The CDR3 is 15 residues long. Trimming removed 4 bases from V and 3 bases from J, with 16 bases in between. CDR1 is SGHTA and CDR2 is FQGNSA in the germline V gene.

Comments on this clone: The sample has other DNA sequences that encode this CDR3 too. The V gene is TRBV28, the J gene TRBJ1-2; unclear D gene. CDR3 length: 13 residues. The V gene's germline CDR1 is MDHEN and CDR2 SYDVKM. The germline V and J ends were trimmed by 4 bases and 2 bases, with 8 bases remaining between them. The CDR3 reads CASSSGQNYGYTF. DNA for the CDR3: TGTGCCAGCAGTTCAGGCCAAAACTATGGCTACACCTTC.

CDR3 in amino acids: CASSFLGGSYTF. CDR3 in DNA: TGTGCCAGCAGTTTTTTGGGGGGTAGCTACACCTTC. The chain joins TRBV12-3 or TRBV12-4 to TRBJ1-2; the D gene is possibly TRBD1 (5 bases). Trimming shortened V by 3 bases and J by 9 bases, and 11 bases separated the two germline ends. This CDR3 contains 12 residues.

This clone was counted between two and nine times. J is TRBJ1-2 and V is TRBV7-2; a possible D gene is TRBD1 (6 bases). CDR1 and CDR2 from the germline V gene are SGHTA and FQGNSA. CDR3 length: 15 amino acids. Deletions cut 4 bases from V and 4 bases from J, with 16 bases between. The CDR3 sequence is CASSSLGGRSYGYTF. As DNA, the CDR3 is TGTGCCAGCAGCTCTTTGGGGGGGCGTAGCTATGGCTACACCTTC.

This clone was detected once. The chain joins TRBV27 to TRBJ1-1; D is possibly TRBD1 (5 bases). The V end lost 5 bases, the J end lost 6 bases, and 10 bases lay between the germline ends. This CDR3 is 12 amino acids long. The germline CDR1 and CDR2 sequences are MNHEY and SMNVEV (reference sequence). The CDR3 protein is CASSRGSAEAFF. The CDR3 DNA follows: TGTGCCAGCAGTAGGGGATCGGCTGAAGCTTTCTTT.

This chain uses TRBV27 with TRBJ2-7; D unclear. V lost 6 bases, J lost 5 bases, and 11 bases lay in between. Germline assignment: CDR1 MNHEY and CDR2 SMNVEV (reference sequence). This CDR3 contains 12 residues. The CDR3, as DNA: TGTGCCAGCAGCTCCCCGTATGACGAGCAGTACTTC. The encoded protein is CASSSPYDEQYF.

The table lists this clone with a count of one. V gene TRBV7-2 combines with J gene TRBJ1-2, with 9 bases matching TRBD1. Germline CDR1 SGHTA, CDR2 FQGNSA. J lost 8 bases, V lost 4 bases, and 8 bases had no gene match. The CDR3 is 14 amino acids. The CDR3 DNA is TGTGCCAGCAGCTCCCGGGACAGGGTTGGCGGCTACACCTTC. Amino acid sequence: CASSSRDRVGGYTF.

V and J are TRBV7-9 and TRBJ2-3, with 10 bases fitting TRBD2. From germline, CDR1 is SEHNR and CDR2 FQNEAQ (reference sequence). CDR3 size: 15 residues. Trimming took 2 bases from V and 2 from J; bases not matched to a gene: 1. CDR3 amino acids: CASSLSGRVTDTQYF. The CDR3 region has the DNA TGTGCCAGCAGCTTAAGCGGGAGGGTCACAGATACGCAGTATTTT. The entire variable domain, with the rest obtained from reference TRBV7-9 and TRBJ2-3, is as follows: DTGVSQNPRHKITKRGQNVTFRCDPISEHNRLYWYRQTLGQGPEFLTYFQNEAQLEKSRLLSDRFSAERPKGSFSTLEIQRTEQGDSAMYLCASSLSGRVTDTQYFGPGTRLTVL.

V and J are TRBV3-1 (or the pseudogene TRBV3-2) and TRBJ1-2; D is undetermined. Per germline, CDR1 LGHDT and CDR2 YNNKEL (reference sequence). The CDR3 sequence is 15 residues long. Trimming took 0 bases from V and 7 from J, leaving 15 bases between them. CDR3 DNA sequence: TGTGCCAGCAGCCAAGATCGCCTTGACACGGCTGGCTACACCTTC. Amino acids: CASSQDRLDTAGYTF.

This chain links TRBV5-1 with TRBJ1-1, with 7 positions matching TRBD1. The germline CDR1 and CDR2 sequences are SGHRS and YFSETQ. V shed 4 bases, J shed 2 bases, and the junction held 8 bases outside the gene matches. CDR3 size: 15 residues. The CDR3 sequence is CASSLTTGPNTEAFF. The CDR3 DNA reads as TGCGCCAGCAGCCTTACGACAGGGCCAAACACTGAAGCTTTCTTT. Combining the CDR3 with reference TRBV5-1 and TRBJ1-1 gives the whole variable domain KAGVTQTPRYLIKTRGQQVTLSCSPISGHRSVSWYQQTPGQGLQFLFEYFSETQRNKGNFPGRFSGRQFSNSRSEMNVSTLELGDSALYLCASSLTTGPNTEAFFGQGTRLTVV.

The rearrangement links TRBV29-1 to TRBJ2-1, with TRBD2 matching 7 bases. V shed 6 bases, J shed 11 bases, and the junction held 7 bases outside the gene matches. The CDR3 has 11 amino acids. Germline CDR1 SQVTM, CDR2 ANQGSEA. CDR3 DNA: TGCAGCGTCTCCGTGGGGGGGAAGCAGTTCTTC. Its translation is CSVSVGGKQFF.

The chain carries TRBV13 and TRBJ2-3; D possibly corresponds to TRBD2 (7 bases). Germline CDR1 PRHDT, CDR2 FYEKMQ (reference sequence). The CDR3 runs 17 residues. The V gene lost 4 bases and the J gene lost 4 bases, with 21 bases spanning the gap. The CDR3 nucleotides read TGTGCCAGCAGCTACAATGGGGTGGGGGGGCCGGCAGATACGCAGTATTTT. Translation gives CASSYNGVGGPADTQYF.

This chain connects TRBV5-6 to TRBJ1-3; possibly TRBD1 for D (5 bases). The V end lost 0 bases, the J end lost 7 bases, and 11 bases lay between the germline ends. Germline CDR1 and CDR2: SGHDT and YYEEEE. CDR3 length: 14 amino acids. The CDR3 is CASSLAFGGNTIYF. The CDR3 region has the DNA TGTGCCAGCAGCTTGGCATTCGGGGGTAACACCATATATTTT.

This chain links TRBV28 with TRBJ1-1; D call uncertain. Trimming pared 6 bases from V and 0 bases from J, leaving 8 bases between. The CDR3 is 13 residues long. Germline CDR1 reads MDHEN; CDR2 reads SYDVKM. The DNA for the CDR3 is TGTGCCAGCAGAGATACTTTGAACACTGAAGCTTTCTTT. The encoded protein is CASRDTLNTEAFF.